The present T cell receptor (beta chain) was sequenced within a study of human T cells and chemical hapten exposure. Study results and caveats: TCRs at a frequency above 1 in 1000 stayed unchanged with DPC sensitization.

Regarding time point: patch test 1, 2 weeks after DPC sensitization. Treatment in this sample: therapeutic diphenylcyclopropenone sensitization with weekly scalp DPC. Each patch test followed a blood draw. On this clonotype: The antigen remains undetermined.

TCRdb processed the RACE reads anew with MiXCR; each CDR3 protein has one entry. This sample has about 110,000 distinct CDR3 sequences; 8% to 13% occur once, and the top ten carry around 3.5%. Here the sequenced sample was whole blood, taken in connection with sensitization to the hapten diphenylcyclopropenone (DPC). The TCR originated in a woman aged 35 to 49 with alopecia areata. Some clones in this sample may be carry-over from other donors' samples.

The CDR3 DNA sequence: TGCGCCAGCAGCCAAGGTCGGGTGACAGGGTCAAACTCCAATGAGCAGTTCTTC. Translation: CASSQGRVTGSNSNEQFF. This rearrangement joins TRBV4-3 to TRBJ2-1; 7 bases line up with TRBD1. CDR1 is LGHNA and CDR2 is YSLEER in the germline V gene. The trim removed 1 base at V and 6 bases at J, leaving 15 bases unmatched. CDR3 length: 18 amino acids.